This TCR beta chain was captured in a study of T cell responses to AZD1222 COVID-19 vaccine. Study-wide results and limits: Targeting of unmutated variant regions was reportedly seen in nearly half of spike-specific TCRs. Dominant CD4 TCR responses targeted spike regions 160-218 and 743-854.

The CDR3 extends over 16 amino acids. J lost 1 base, V lost 6 bases, and 9 bases had no gene match. Looked up from germline, CDR1 is SGHVS and CDR2 is FQNEAQ. On this clone itself: Its antigen is currently unknown.

Produced via immunoSEQ multiplex PCR; TCRdb's table is partial and in-frame only. The sample has more than 80,000 clones; less than 95% are singletons. This chain joins TRBV7-8 and TRBJ2-1, with 7 bases matching TRBD1. The material was peripheral blood, obtained 28 days after the second AZD1222 dose. This receptor was identified in an adult who received the AZD1222 COVID-19 vaccine. CDR3 coding DNA: TGTGCCAGCAGAGCAGACAGGGTACTTTCCTACAATGAGCAGTTCTTC. Its protein is CASRADRVLSYNEQFF.